The rows below give T cell receptor beta chains drawn from one sample of a study of T-cell reconstitution after alpha-beta-depleted transplantation in children. TCRdb re-called the PCR reads through MiXCR, storing one row per CDR3 protein. This table has hundreds of thousands of distinct CDR3 sequences, approximately 11% appearing once. This material consisted of PBMCs, taken before TCRalphabeta/CD19-depleted stem cell transplant. These receptors originate from a child under two years old with acute myeloid leukemia, due to receive a stem cell transplant. The CDR3 runs from the conserved cysteine through the conserved F or W. D genes are given only for firm matches. The size of a clone is reported for some rows only, either as once, few or many, or as a class for expanded clones.

>many|NA|TRBJ2-5|TRBV11-2
CASSLTREETQYF
TGTGCCAGCAGCTTAACCCGGGAAGAGACCCAGTACTTC
>many|NA|TRBJ2-3|TRBV12-3/TRBV12-4
CASSWTVGPQYF
TGTGCCAGCAGTTGGACCGTAGGGCCGCAGTATTTT
>many|NA|TRBJ2-2|TRBV3-1
CASSQFGAGANTGELFF
TGTGCCAGCAGCCAATTTGGGGCAGGGGCGAACACCGGGGAGCTGTTTTTT
>few|TRBD1|TRBJ2-1|TRBV19
CARPQTGPSSYNEQFF
TGTGCCAGACCCCAGACAGGGCCCAGCTCCTACAATGAGCAGTTCTTC
>few|NA|TRBJ2-1|TRBV21-1
CASSKARLAGGRISYNEQFF
TGTGCCAGCAGCAAAGCGCGGCTAGCGGGGGGGCGGATATCCTACAATGAGCAGTTCTTC
>many|NA|TRBJ1-1|TRBV10-3
CAISESKGLNTEAFF
TGTGCCATCAGTGAGTCTAAAGGGCTGAACACTGAAGCTTTCTTT
>NA|NA|TRBJ2-2|TRBV20-1
CSARDGHAGELFF
TGCAGTGCTAGAGATGGCCACGCCGGGGAGCTGTTTTTT
>many|NA|TRBJ2-3|TRBV20-1
CSARDRGGADTQYF
TGCAGTGCTAGAGACAGGGGTGGCGCAGATACGCAGTATTTT
>many|NA|TRBJ2-1|TRBV20-1
CSASPAERTYNEQFF
TGCAGTGCTAGCCCTGCGGAGCGGACATATAATGAGCAGTTCTTC
>many|NA|TRBJ1-1|TRBV30
CAWSVSGFTSFF
TGTGCCTGGAGTGTATCGGGATTCACCTCTTTCTTT
>NA|NA|TRBJ2-5|TRBV18
CASSPPTGGQETQYF
TGTGCCAGCTCACCACCGACGGGGGGCCAGGAGACCCAGTACTTC
>many|NA|TRBJ2-2|TRBV5-1
CASSFTGPGELFF
TGCGCCAGCAGCTTTACAGGGCCCGGGGAGCTGTTTTTT
>many|TRBD1|TRBJ1-6|TRBV18
CASSRQGGGNSPLHF
TGTGCCAGCTCACGACAGGGGGGTGGAAATTCACCCCTCCACTTT
>NA|TRBD1|TRBJ2-7|TRBV7-9
CASSEFRDSSYEQYF
TGTGCCAGCAGCGAATTCCGGGACAGCAGTTACGAGCAGTACTTC
>many|TRBD1|TRBJ1-6|TRBV5-6
CASSGTGGPPLHF
TGTGCCAGCAGTGGGACAGGGGGGCCACCCCTCCACTTT
>many|TRBD1|TRBJ2-2|TRBV5-1
CASSLSPRIRTGDTGELFF
TGCGCCAGCAGCTTGTCGCCTCGAATCCGTACAGGGGACACCGGGGAGCTGTTTTTT
>many|TRBD1|TRBJ1-6|TRBV27
CASRGTGDNSPLHF
TGTGCCAGCAGAGGGACAGGGGATAATTCACCCCTCCACTTT
>many|TRBD1|TRBJ2-3|TRBV6-6
CASNSGTGGLDTQYF
TGTGCCAGCAACTCCGGGACAGGGGGCCTGGATACGCAGTATTTT
>many|NA|TRBJ2-3|TRBV10-2
CASRAAADTQYF
TGCGCCAGCCGGGCCGCCGCAGATACGCAGTATTTT
>many|NA|TRBJ2-5|TRBV20-1
CSARRANQETQYF
TGCAGTGCTAGAAGGGCCAATCAAGAGACCCAGTACTTC
>many|NA|TRBJ2-7|TRBV15
CATSFRQIDEQYF
TGTGCCACCAGCTTTCGACAGATCGACGAGCAGTACTTC
>many|NA|TRBJ2-3|TRBV7-9
CASSSSGVTDTQYF
TGTGCCAGCAGCTCATCCGGGGTCACAGATACGCAGTATTTT
>many|NA|TRBJ2-6|TRBV28
CASSADRRNVLTF
TGTGCCAGCAGTGCGGACAGACGCAACGTCCTGACTTTC
>many|NA|TRBJ2-1|TRBV20-1
CSANGNNEQFF
TGCAGTGCTAACGGGAACAATGAGCAGTTCTTC
>NA|TRBD1|TRBJ2-5|TRBV29-1
CSGTGGETQYF
TGCAGCGGTACAGGGGGAGAGACCCAGTACTTC
>many|TRBD2|TRBJ2-1|TRBV11-2
CASSHSSGGAHNEQFF
TGTGCCAGCAGCCATTCTAGCGGGGGGGCCCACAATGAGCAGTTCTTC
>few|NA|TRBJ1-2|TRBV2
CASSEAGGGGYGYTF
TGTGCCAGCAGTGAAGCAGGGGGGGGCGGCTATGGCTACACCTTC
>NA|NA|TRBJ1-5|TRBV4-2
CASSGEPDQPQHF
TGTGCCAGCAGTGGGGAGCCTGATCAGCCCCAGCATTTT